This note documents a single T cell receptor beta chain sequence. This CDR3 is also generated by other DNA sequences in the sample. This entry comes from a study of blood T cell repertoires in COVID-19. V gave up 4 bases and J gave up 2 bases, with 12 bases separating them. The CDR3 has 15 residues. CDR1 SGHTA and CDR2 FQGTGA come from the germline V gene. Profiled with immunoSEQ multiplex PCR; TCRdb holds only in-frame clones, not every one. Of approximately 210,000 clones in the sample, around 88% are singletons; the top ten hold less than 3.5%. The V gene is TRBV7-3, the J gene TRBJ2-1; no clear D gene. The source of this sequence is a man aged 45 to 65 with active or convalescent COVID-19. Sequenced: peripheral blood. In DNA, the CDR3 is TGTGCCAGCAGCTCCCTTGGCGGCCCCTACAATGAGCAGTTCTTC. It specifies CASSSLGGPYNEQFF.